Each of the 20 T cell receptor beta chains below was sequenced from the same sample in a study of blood T cell repertoires in COVID-19. The assay was immunoSEQ multiplex PCR, and TCRdb's table has in-frame clones only and misses some. The table includes around 160,000 clones, roughly 77% detected once. The sequencing input was peripheral blood. These TCRs come from a human donor in a cohort sampled during active COVID-19.

The chain is built from TRBV5-1 and TRBJ2-3; D call uncertain. Germline CDR1 and CDR2: SGHRS and YFSETQ. The CDR3 is 12 residues long. Trimming shortened V by 1 base and J by 4 bases, and 4 bases separated the two germline ends. Written as DNA, the CDR3 is TGCGCCAGCAGCTTGTCGTCAGATACGCAGTATTTT. Residues: CASSLSSDTQYF.

This CDR3 reads CASRDRGEGEAFF. For the CDR3, the DNA is TGTGCCAGCAGAGACAGGGGGGAGGGAGAAGCTTTCTTT. The V call is TRBV6-5, the J call TRBJ1-1; TRBD1 matches 9 bases. This CDR3 is built from 13 residues. Per the germline V gene, CDR1 is MNHEY and CDR2 is SVGAGI. V dropped 6 bases and J dropped 8; count of bases not matched to a gene: 7.

This clone was observed a single time. The CDR3 coding sequence is TGTGCCAGTCGGGACAGAGTACGCGAGCAGTACTTC. Translated: CASRDRVREQYF. The chain has TRBV27 and TRBJ2-7, with 7 bases identical to TRBD1. After removal of 9 bases from V and 6 bases from J, the junction contained 8 bases not matched to a gene. Per the germline V gene, CDR1 is MNHEY and CDR2 is SMNVEV (reference sequence). The CDR3 has 12 residues.

This clone was detected only once. The chain combines TRBV7-9 with TRBJ2-3, with TRBD1 identical over 9 bases. The CDR3 runs 14 residues. V lost 5 bases and J lost 4; bases outside the gene matches: 4. Germline loops: CDR1 SEHNR, CDR2 FQNEAQ (reference sequence). The DNA for the CDR3 is TGTGCCAGCAGCCCCCGACAGGGGGCAGATACGCAGTATTTT. The encoded protein is CASSPRQGADTQYF.

The chain combines TRBV6-5 with TRBJ2-2, with D hard to call. The V gene lost 10 bases and the J gene lost 6 bases, with 18 bases spanning the gap. The CDR3 loop spans 14 amino acids. Germline values: CDR1 MNHEY, CDR2 SVGAGI. Written as DNA, the CDR3 is TGTGCCACCGCGTATGATCCGTTCGCCGGGGAGCTGTTTTTT. It is translated as CATAYDPFAGELFF.

V usage is TRBV6-5 and J usage is TRBJ2-7; perhaps TRBD2 as D (6 bases). The CDR3 is made up of 14 amino acids. Trimming shortened V by 6 bases and J by 1 base, and 13 bases separated the two germline ends. Germline V gives CDR1 MNHEY, CDR2 SVGAGI. Written as DNA, the CDR3 is TGTGCCAGCAGATCTGTCGGGGGATCCTACGAGCAGTACTTC. Protein sequence: CASRSVGGSYEQYF.

The rearrangement links TRBV15 to TRBJ1-5; D perhaps matches TRBD1 (6 bases). V lost 3 bases and J lost 2, with 11 bases in between. The length of the CDR3 is 15 residues. CDR1 and CDR2 from the germline V gene are LNHNV and YYDKDF (reference sequence). CDR3 DNA: TGTGCCACCAGCAGCGTTTGGACAGGCAATCAGCCCCAGCATTTT. Translation: CATSSVWTGNQPQHF. The full variable domain, in which reference TRBV15 and TRBJ1-5 provide the parts outside the CDR3, is DAMVIQNPRYQVTQFGKPVTLSCSQTLNHNVMYWYQQKSSQAPKLLFHYYDKDFNNEADTPDNFQSRRPNTSFCFLDIRSPGLGDTAMYLCATSSVWTGNQPQHFGDGTRLSIL.

The V call is TRBV27, the J call TRBJ2-7; TRBD2 aligns across 9 bases. The CDR3 runs to 15 residues. In germline, CDR1 is MNHEY, CDR2 SMNVEV (reference sequence). The V and J ends lost 6 bases and 0 bases, in that order; junction bases with no gene match: 6. DNA for the CDR3: TGTGCCAGCAGCGAATTTAGCGGGAGCTCCTACGAGCAGTACTTC. Translated, it gives CASSEFSGSSYEQYF.

The DNA for the CDR3 is TGTGCCTGGAGGGATCAGGGGAGATTGAACACTGAAGCTTTCTTT. This encodes CAWRDQGRLNTEAFF. This chain joins TRBV30 and TRBJ1-1; possibly TRBD1 for D (6 bases). The V and J ends lost 3 bases and 0 bases respectively, with 14 bases between them. The germline gives CDR1 GTSNPN, CDR2 SVGIG (reference sequence). This CDR3 spans 15 amino acids.

The J gene is TRBJ2-7, the V gene TRBV15, with 13 bases fitting TRBD2. Losses at the gene ends were 3 bases for V and 5 bases for J; bases not matched to a gene: 7. The CDR3 runs 16 residues. CDR1 is LNHNV, CDR2 YYDKDF, per germline (reference sequence). The CDR3 region is CATSRDGLAGEDEQYF. Here the CDR3 DNA reads TGTGCCACCAGCAGGGACGGACTAGCGGGGGAGGACGAGCAGTACTTC.

CDR3 loop: CSVDIGGLNYGYTF. Written as DNA, the CDR3 is TGCAGCGTTGACATCGGCGGCCTTAACTATGGCTACACCTTC. V and J are TRBV29-1 and TRBJ1-2; D gene uncertain. V was cut by 3 bases and J by 1 base, with 12 bases left in between. Germline V gene sequence: CDR1 SQVTM, CDR2 ANQGSEA. The CDR3 spans 14 residues.

This rearrangement joins TRBV7-3 to TRBJ2-1; 7 positions match TRBD2. CDR3 length: 15 residues. The V gene end was trimmed by 5 bases and the J gene end by 7 bases; junction bases not matched to a gene: 11. Germline V gives CDR1 SGHTA, CDR2 FQGTGA. Written as DNA, the CDR3 is TGTGCCAGCAGCCCCACTAGCGCCCGGGGGAATGAGCAGTTCTTC. Translating gives CASSPTSARGNEQFF.

The chain carries TRBV4-1 and TRBJ1-1; D is uncertain. The V end was cut by 1 base, the J end by 5 bases, with 8 bases between. The germline CDR1 and CDR2 sequences are MGHRA and YSYEKL. The CDR3 is 13 amino acids. CDR3 nucleotides: TGCGCCAGCAGCCAAGTTCCGGGGACTGAAGCTTTCTTT. This gives the protein CASSQVPGTEAFF.

This clone was observed once. The genes are TRBV7-8 and TRBJ2-2; 13 bases align to TRBD2. The V and J ends lost 5 bases and 3 bases, in that order; junction bases with no gene match: 9. The CDR3 has 18 residues. The germline CDR1 and CDR2 sequences are SGHVS and FQNEAQ. This CDR3 is CASSPRTSGRHYTGELFF. The CDR3 region has the DNA TGTGCCAGCAGCCCGAGGACTAGCGGGAGACATTACACCGGGGAGCTGTTTTTT.

The gene calls are TRBV10-3 and TRBJ1-2; D not certain. Trimming removed 4 bases from V and 6 bases from J, with 15 bases in between. This CDR3 has 14 amino acids. Germline CDR1 reads ENHRY; CDR2 reads SYGVKD. The CDR3, as DNA: TGTGCCATCAGTGCTTACCGGGGTGACGATGGCTACACCTTC. Its translation is CAISAYRGDDGYTF.

Here the CDR3 DNA reads TGTGCCAGCAGGTACCAACTCAGCGGCACTGAAGCTTTCTTT. Its translation is CASRYQLSGTEAFF. V gene TRBV5-5 combines with J gene TRBJ1-1; D ambiguous. The CDR3 totals 14 residues. CDR1 and CDR2 (germline): SGHKS, YYEKEE (reference sequence). Trimming cost V 5 bases and J 4 bases, with 15 bases left between them.

A few counts support this clone. The chain links TRBV6-5 to TRBJ2-7; 7 nucleotides line up with TRBD1. Germline V gives CDR1 MNHEY, CDR2 SVGAGI. This CDR3 contains 14 residues. V was clipped by 5 bases and J by 7 bases; unmatched bases: 11. The CDR3 spells CASSRQGSSPEQYF. For the CDR3, the DNA is TGTGCCAGCAGTCGACAGGGAAGCTCACCAGAGCAGTACTTC.

The chain employs TRBV10-2 and TRBJ1-5; no clear D gene. With 6 bases removed from V and 2 bases from J, the gap between germline ends came to 11 bases. The CDR3 covers 14 residues. CDR1 WSHSY and CDR2 SAAADI come from the germline V gene. The DNA for the CDR3 is TGCGCCAGCAGAGGTATTCAGGGCAATCAGCCCCAGCATTTT. Translated, it gives CASRGIQGNQPQHF.

The rearrangement links TRBV5-1 to TRBJ2-7; a weak D match, TRBD2 (5 bases). Trimming cost V 1 base and J 7 bases, with 12 bases left between them. CDR1 and CDR2 from the germline V gene are SGHRS and YFSETQ. This CDR3 comprises 13 residues. The CDR3 here is CASSLRTTGEQYF. DNA of the CDR3: TGCGCCAGCAGCTTGCGAACCACGGGGGAGCAGTACTTC.

The J gene is TRBJ2-3, the V gene TRBV6-5; the match to TRBD1 covers 9 bases. V lost 6 bases and J lost 6; bases outside the gene matches: 10. CDR3 length: 15 residues. Germline V gene data show CDR1 as MNHEY and CDR2 as SVGAGI. CDR3: CASSRDRVSRDTQYF. The CDR3, as DNA: TGTGCCAGCAGCCGGGACAGGGTTTCTAGGGATACGCAGTATTTT.